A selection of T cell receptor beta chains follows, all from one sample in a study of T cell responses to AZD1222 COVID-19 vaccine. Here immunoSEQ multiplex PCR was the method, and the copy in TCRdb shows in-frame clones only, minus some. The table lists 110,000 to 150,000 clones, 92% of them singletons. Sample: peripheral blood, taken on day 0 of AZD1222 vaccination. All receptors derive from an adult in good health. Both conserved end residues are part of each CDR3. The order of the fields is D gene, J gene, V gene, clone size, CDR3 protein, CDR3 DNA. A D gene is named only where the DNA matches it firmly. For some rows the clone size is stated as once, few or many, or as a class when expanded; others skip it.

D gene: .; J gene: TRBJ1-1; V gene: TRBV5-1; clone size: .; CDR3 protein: CASSGDLRTEAFF; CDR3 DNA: TGCGCCAGCAGCGGGGACCTCCGCACTGAAGCTTTCTTT
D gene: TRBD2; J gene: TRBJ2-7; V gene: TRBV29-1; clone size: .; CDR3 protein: CSVQTSGFLYEQYF; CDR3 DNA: TGCAGCGTTCAAACTAGCGGGTTTCTCTACGAGCAGTACTTC
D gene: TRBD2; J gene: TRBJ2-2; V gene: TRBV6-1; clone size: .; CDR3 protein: CASSERVSGRSGELFF; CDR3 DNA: TGTGCCAGCAGTGAACGGGTTAGCGGGAGATCTGGGGAGCTGTTTTTT
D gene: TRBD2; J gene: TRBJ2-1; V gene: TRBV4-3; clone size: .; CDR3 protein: CASSLSGSRNEQFF; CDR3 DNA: TGCGCCAGCAGCCTTAGCGGGAGTAGGAATGAGCAGTTCTTC
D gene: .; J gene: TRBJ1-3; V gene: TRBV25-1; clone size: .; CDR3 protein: CASSEGRNTIYF; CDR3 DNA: TGTGCCAGCAGTGAGGGGAGGAACACCATATATTTT
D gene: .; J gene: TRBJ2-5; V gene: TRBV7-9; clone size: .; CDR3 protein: CASSHRTQTQETQYF; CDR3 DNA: TGTGCCAGCAGCCATAGAACCCAAACCCAAGAGACCCAGTACTTC
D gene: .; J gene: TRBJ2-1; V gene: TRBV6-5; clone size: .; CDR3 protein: CASSPSQRNEQFF; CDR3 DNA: TGTGCCAGCAGTCCCTCACAGCGAAATGAGCAGTTCTTC
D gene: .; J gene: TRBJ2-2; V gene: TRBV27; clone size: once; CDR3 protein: CASKVASNTGELFF; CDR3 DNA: TGTGCCAGCAAGGTAGCGTCGAACACCGGGGAGCTGTTTTTT
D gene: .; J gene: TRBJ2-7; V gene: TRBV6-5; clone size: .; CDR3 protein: CASSYPDRTVQYF; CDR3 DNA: TGTGCCAGCAGTTACCCGGATAGGACGGTGCAGTACTTC
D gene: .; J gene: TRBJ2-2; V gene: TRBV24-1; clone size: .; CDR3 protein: CATSDARTAPTGELFF; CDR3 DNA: TGTGCCACCAGTGACGCGCGGACAGCCCCTACCGGGGAGCTGTTTTTT
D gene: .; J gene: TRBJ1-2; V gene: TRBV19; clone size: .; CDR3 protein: CASSKGLTGYTF; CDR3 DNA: TGTGCCAGTAGTAAGGGCCTGACTGGCTACACCTTC
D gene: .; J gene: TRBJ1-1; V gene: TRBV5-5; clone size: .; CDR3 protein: CASSLEVWTEAFF; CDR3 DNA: TGTGCCAGCAGCTTGGAGGTCTGGACTGAAGCTTTCTTT
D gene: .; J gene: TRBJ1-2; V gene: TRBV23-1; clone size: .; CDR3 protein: CASSPLDSPATF; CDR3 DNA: TGCGCCAGCAGCCCCCTTGACAGCCCGGCCACCTTC
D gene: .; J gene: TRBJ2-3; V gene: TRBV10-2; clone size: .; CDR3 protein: CASSGTQTQYF; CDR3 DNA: TGCGCCAGCAGTGGGACCCAGACGCAGTATTTT
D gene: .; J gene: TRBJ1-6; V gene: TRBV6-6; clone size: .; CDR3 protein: CASSPQDGDNSPLHF; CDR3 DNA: TGTGCCAGCAGTCCCCAGGACGGTGATAATTCACCCCTCCACTTT
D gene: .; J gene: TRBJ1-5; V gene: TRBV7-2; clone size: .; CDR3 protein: CASSLAGDQPQHF; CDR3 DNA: TGTGCCAGCAGCTTAGCAGGGGATCAGCCCCAGCATTTT
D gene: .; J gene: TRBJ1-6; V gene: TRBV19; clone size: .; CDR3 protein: CASSNLQFPNSPLHF; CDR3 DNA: TGTGCCAGTAGTAATCTACAGTTCCCAAATTCACCCCTCCACTTT
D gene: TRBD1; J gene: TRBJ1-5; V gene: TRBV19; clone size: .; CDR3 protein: CATTENRGPNQPQHF; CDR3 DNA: TGTGCCACCACTGAAAACAGGGGGCCTAATCAGCCCCAGCATTTT
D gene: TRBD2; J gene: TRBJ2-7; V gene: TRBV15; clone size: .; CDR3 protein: CATSRDRLAGINEQYF; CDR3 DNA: TGTGCCACCAGCAGAGATCGGTTAGCGGGAATCAACGAGCAGTACTTC
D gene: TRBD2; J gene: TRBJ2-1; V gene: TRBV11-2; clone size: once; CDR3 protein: CASRPTSGSSHEQFF; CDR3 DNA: TGTGCCAGCAGGCCGACTAGCGGGAGTTCACATGAGCAGTTCTTC
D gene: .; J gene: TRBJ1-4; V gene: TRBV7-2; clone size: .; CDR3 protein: CASSLAALLGEKLFF; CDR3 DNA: TGTGCCAGCAGCTTAGCGGCTCTTCTGGGTGAAAAACTGTTTTTT
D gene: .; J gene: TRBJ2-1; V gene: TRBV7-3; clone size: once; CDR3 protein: CASSFAPGNSYNEQFF; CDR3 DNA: TGTGCCAGCAGCTTCGCCCCGGGAAACTCCTACAATGAGCAGTTCTTC
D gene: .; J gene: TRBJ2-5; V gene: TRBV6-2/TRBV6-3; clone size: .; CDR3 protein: CASSYSFRDFQETQYF; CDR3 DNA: TGTGCCAGCAGTTACTCGTTCCGGGACTTCCAAGAGACCCAGTACTTC
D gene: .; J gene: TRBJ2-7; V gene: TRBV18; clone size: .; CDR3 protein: CASSLDWGGEQYF; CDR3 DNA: TGTGCCAGCTCACTGGACTGGGGTGGGGAGCAGTACTTC
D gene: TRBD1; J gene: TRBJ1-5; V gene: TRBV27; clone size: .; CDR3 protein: CASSLWRGQGSNQPQHF; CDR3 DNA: TGTGCCAGCAGTTTATGGAGGGGACAGGGGTCCAATCAGCCCCAGCATTTT
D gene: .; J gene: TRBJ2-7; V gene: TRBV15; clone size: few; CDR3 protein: CATSRDPPHRTEQYF; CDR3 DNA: TGTGCCACCAGCAGAGATCCGCCTCATCGGACCGAGCAGTACTTC
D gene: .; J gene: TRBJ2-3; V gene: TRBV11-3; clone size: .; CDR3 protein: CASSLGPGWDTQYF; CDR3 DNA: TGTGCCAGCAGCTTAGGCCCGGGCTGGGATACGCAGTATTTT
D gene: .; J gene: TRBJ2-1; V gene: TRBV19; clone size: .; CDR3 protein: CASSIGDRTYNEQFF; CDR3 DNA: TGTGCCAGTAGTATCGGAGACCGTACCTACAATGAGCAGTTCTTC
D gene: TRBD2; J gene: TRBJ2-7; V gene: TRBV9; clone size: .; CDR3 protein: CASSVGAGVTYEQYF; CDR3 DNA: TGTGCCAGCAGCGTAGGGGCGGGAGTAACCTACGAGCAGTACTTC
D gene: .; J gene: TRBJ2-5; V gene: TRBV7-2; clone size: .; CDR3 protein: CASSLAFRRFQETQYF; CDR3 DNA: TGTGCCAGCAGCTTAGCGTTTAGAAGGTTCCAAGAGACCCAGTACTTC
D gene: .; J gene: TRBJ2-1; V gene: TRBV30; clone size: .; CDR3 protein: CAWSVGLYNEQFF; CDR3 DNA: TGTGCCTGGAGTGTAGGCCTATACAATGAGCAGTTCTTC
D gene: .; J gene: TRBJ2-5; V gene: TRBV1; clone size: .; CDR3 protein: CTSRPGTGAIQETQYF; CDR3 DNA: TGCACCAGCAGACCCGGGACAGGGGCGATACAAGAGACCCAGTACTTC
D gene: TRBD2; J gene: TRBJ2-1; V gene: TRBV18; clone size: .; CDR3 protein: CATRRTSGPLEQFF; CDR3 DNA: TGTGCCACCCGCCGGACTAGCGGACCCCTAGAGCAGTTCTTC
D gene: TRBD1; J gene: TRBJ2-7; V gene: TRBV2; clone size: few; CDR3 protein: CASIRDSTYEQYF; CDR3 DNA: TGTGCCAGCATCCGGGACAGCACCTACGAGCAGTACTTC
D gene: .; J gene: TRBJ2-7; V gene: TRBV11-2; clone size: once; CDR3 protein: CASSLDSTSSYEQYF; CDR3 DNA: TGTGCCAGCAGCTTAGATTCGACTAGCTCCTACGAGCAGTACTTC
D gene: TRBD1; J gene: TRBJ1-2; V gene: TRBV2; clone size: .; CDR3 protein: CASRETQGYYGYTF; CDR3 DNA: TGTGCCAGCAGGGAGACACAGGGGTACTATGGCTACACCTTC
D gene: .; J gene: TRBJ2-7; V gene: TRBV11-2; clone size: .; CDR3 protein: CASSIDWIPYEQYF; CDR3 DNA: TGTGCCAGCAGCATCGACTGGATTCCCTACGAGCAGTACTTC
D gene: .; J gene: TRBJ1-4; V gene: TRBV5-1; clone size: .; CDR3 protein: CASRGQAAEKLFF; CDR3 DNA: TGCGCCAGCAGAGGGCAGGCCGCCGAAAAACTGTTTTTT
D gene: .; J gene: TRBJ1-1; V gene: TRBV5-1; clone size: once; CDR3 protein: CASSLEGGRRPREAFF; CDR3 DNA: TGCGCCAGCAGCTTGGAGGGCGGCAGGCGCCCGAGAGAAGCTTTCTTT
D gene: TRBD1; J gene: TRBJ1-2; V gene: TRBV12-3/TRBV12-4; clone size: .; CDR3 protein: CASSLDRGYGYTF; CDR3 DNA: TGTGCCAGCAGTTTGGACAGGGGGTATGGCTACACCTTC
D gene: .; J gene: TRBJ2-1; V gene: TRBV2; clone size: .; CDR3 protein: CASRDLIEQFF; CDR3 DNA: TGTGCCAGCAGGGACCTCATTGAGCAGTTCTTC
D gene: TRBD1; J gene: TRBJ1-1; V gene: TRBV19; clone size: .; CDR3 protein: CASSMGTLTGGLDEAFF; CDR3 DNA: TGTGCCAGTAGTATGGGTACCTTAACAGGGGGCTTGGATGAAGCTTTCTTT
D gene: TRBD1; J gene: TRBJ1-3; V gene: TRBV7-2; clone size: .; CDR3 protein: CASSFPGQGRNTIYF; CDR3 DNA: TGTGCCAGCAGCTTCCCGGGACAGGGACGGAACACCATATATTTT
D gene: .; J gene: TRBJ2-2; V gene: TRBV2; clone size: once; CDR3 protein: CASSELVRTGELFF; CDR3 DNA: TGTGCCAGCAGTGAATTGGTCAGAACCGGGGAGCTGTTTTTT
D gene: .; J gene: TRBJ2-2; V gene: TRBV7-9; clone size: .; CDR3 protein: CASSTPMNTGELFF; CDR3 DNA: TGTGCCAGCAGCACACCTATGAACACCGGGGAGCTGTTTTTT
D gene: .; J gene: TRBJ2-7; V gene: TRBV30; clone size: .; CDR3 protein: CAWSRGSSYEQYF; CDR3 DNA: TGTGCCTGGAGTCGGGGGTCCTCCTACGAGCAGTACTTC
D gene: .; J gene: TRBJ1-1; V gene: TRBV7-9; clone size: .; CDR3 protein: CASSPRRYAEAFF; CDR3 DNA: TGTGCCAGCAGCCCCCGGCGGTACGCAGAAGCTTTCTTT
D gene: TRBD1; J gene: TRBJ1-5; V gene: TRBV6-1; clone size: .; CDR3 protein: CASSDPHRGQSNQPQHF; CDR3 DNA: TGTGCCAGCAGTGATCCCCACAGGGGCCAGAGCAATCAGCCCCAGCATTTT
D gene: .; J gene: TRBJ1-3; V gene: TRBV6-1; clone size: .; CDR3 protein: CASSEDGDTIYF; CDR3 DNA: TGTGCCAGCAGTGAAGACGGGGACACCATATATTTT
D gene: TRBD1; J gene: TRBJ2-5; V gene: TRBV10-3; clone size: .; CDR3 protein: CAISESGQQETQYF; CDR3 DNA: TGTGCCATCAGTGAGTCGGGACAGCAAGAGACCCAGTACTTC
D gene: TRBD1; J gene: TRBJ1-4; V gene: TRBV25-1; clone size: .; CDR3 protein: CASTRVGTVGEKLFF; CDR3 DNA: TGTGCCAGCACAAGGGTAGGGACAGTAGGCGAAAAACTGTTTTTT
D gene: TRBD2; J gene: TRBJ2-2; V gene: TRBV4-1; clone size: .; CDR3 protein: CASSNRLAVNTGELFF; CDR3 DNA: TGCGCCAGCAGCAACCGACTAGCAGTGAACACCGGGGAGCTGTTTTTT
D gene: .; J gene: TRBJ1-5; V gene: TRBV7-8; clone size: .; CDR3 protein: CASSLGTAFNQPQHF; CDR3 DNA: TGTGCCAGCAGCTTAGGGACGGCCTTCAATCAGCCCCAGCATTTT
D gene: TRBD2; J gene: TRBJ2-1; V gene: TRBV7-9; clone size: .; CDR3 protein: CASSPVSGRAIYNEQFF; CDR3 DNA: TGTGCCAGCAGCCCTGTAAGTGGGAGGGCCATCTACAATGAGCAGTTCTTC
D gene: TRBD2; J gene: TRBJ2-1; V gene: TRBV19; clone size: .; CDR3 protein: CASSMSGRAGNEQFF; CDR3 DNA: TGTGCCAGTAGTATGTCAGGGAGGGCCGGAAATGAGCAGTTCTTC